The rows below give T cell receptor beta chains drawn from one sample of a study of T cell changes during pregnancy in multiple sclerosis. Using immunoSEQ multiplex PCR, the repertoire was profiled, and TCRdb retains in-frame clones only, with some absent. Here the sample spans 90,000 to 120,000 clones, 92% being singletons. The sequences come from peripheral blood, collected in the third trimester of pregnancy. These receptors all stem from a female donor in good health, enrolled as a control in a pregnancy study. Each CDR3 is given with its conserved first and last residue. Each record gives: clone size, J gene, V gene, D gene, CDR3 DNA, CDR3 protein. D genes are given only for firm matches. Rows may omit the clone size; those that give it use once, few, many or a size class.

size: .; J: TRBJ1-3; V: TRBV7-8; D: .; DNA: TGTGCCAGCAGCTTGGCCGGGACACGCTCTGGAAACACCATATATTTT; CDR3: CASSLAGTRSGNTIYF
size: .; J: TRBJ2-3; V: TRBV6-4; D: TRBD2; DNA: TGTGCCAGCAGTGACTCGACTAGCGGGGGGAATACGCAGTATTTT; CDR3: CASSDSTSGGNTQYF
size: .; J: TRBJ2-1; V: TRBV6-6; D: .; DNA: TGTGCCAGCAGTCCCCCGAGCAATGAGCAGTTCTTC; CDR3: CASSPPSNEQFF
size: once; J: TRBJ2-7; V: TRBV2; D: .; DNA: TGTGCCAGCAGCGGGGGATACGAGCAGTACTTC; CDR3: CASSGGYEQYF
size: .; J: TRBJ1-4; V: TRBV19; D: .; DNA: TGTGCCAGTAGTATCACAGGTGAAGAAAAACTGTTTTTT; CDR3: CASSITGEEKLFF
size: .; J: TRBJ1-1; V: TRBV5-6; D: TRBD1; DNA: TGTGCCAGCAGCTTAATACAGGGGGGGAACACTGAAGCTTTCTTT; CDR3: CASSLIQGGNTEAFF
size: .; J: TRBJ1-1; V: TRBV5-1; D: .; DNA: TGCGCCAGCAGCTTGGCCCAGACAGTGAACACTGAAGCTTTCTTT; CDR3: CASSLAQTVNTEAFF
size: once; J: TRBJ1-5; V: TRBV4-2; D: .; DNA: TGTGCCAGCAGCCAAGATAGCAGGGACAATCAGCCCCAGCATTTT; CDR3: CASSQDSRDNQPQHF
size: .; J: TRBJ1-1; V: TRBV4-2; D: .; DNA: TGTGCCAGCAGCCAAGATTCGATGCAGAAAGCTTTCTTT; CDR3: CASSQDSMQKAFF
size: .; J: TRBJ1-2; V: TRBV7-6; D: .; DNA: TGTGCCAGCAGCCCCCCAGAGGGAGCTAACTATGGCTACACCTTC; CDR3: CASSPPEGANYGYTF
size: .; J: TRBJ1-2; V: TRBV23-1; D: .; DNA: TGCGCCACCCGGAGCCGACAGGAAAACTATGGCTACACCTTC; CDR3: CATRSRQENYGYTF
size: .; J: TRBJ2-1; V: TRBV18; D: TRBD2; DNA: TGTGCCAGCTCACCTAGCGGGGGGTTGAACAATGAGCAGTTCTTC; CDR3: CASSPSGGLNNEQFF
size: .; J: TRBJ1-1; V: TRBV10-2; D: TRBD1; DNA: TGCGCCAGCAGTGAGGGTCCGGGGACAGCCACTGAAGCTTTCTTT; CDR3: CASSEGPGTATEAFF
size: .; J: TRBJ2-7; V: TRBV9; D: TRBD2; DNA: TGTGCCAGCAGCGCCGCCTTAGCGGGGGTCAACGAGCAGTACTTC; CDR3: CASSAALAGVNEQYF
size: .; J: TRBJ2-2; V: TRBV29-1; D: TRBD2; DNA: TGCAGCGTTGAAGGACTAGCGGGGGCTACCGGGGAGCTGTTTTTT; CDR3: CSVEGLAGATGELFF
size: .; J: TRBJ1-2; V: TRBV14; D: .; DNA: TGTGCCAGCAGCCCGGGGGGAGGGCCAACCTATGGCTACACCTTC; CDR3: CASSPGGGPTYGYTF
size: .; J: TRBJ2-7; V: TRBV25-1; D: .; DNA: TGTGCCAGCAGTGAACCGGGGTCCCTCTCCTACGAGCAGTACTTC; CDR3: CASSEPGSLSYEQYF
size: .; J: TRBJ1-2; V: TRBV27; D: TRBD1; DNA: TGTGCCAGCAGTTCTCCCGAAAAGACAGGGGCCGGCTACACCTTC; CDR3: CASSSPEKTGAGYTF
size: .; J: TRBJ1-1; V: TRBV11-3; D: .; DNA: TGTGCCAGCAGCCCCGCGGGGGGGGAAAGGGAAGCTTTCTTT; CDR3: CASSPAGGEREAFF
size: .; J: TRBJ1-2; V: TRBV6-5; D: .; DNA: TGTGCCAGCAGTTACTCAATAAGCCCCAGGGATGGCTACACCTTC; CDR3: CASSYSISPRDGYTF
size: .; J: TRBJ2-7; V: TRBV11-2; D: .; DNA: TGTGCCAGCCGGGGGGCGGCTTGGCAGCAGTACTTC; CDR3: CASRGAAWQQYF
size: .; J: TRBJ2-7; V: TRBV7-3; D: .; DNA: TGTGCCAGCAGCTCAGGAGGGGCCTACGAGCAGTACTTC; CDR3: CASSSGGAYEQYF
size: .; J: TRBJ2-7; V: TRBV4-3; D: .; DNA: TGCGCCAGCAGCCAAGGTGCGGGGGCATACGAGCAGTACTTC; CDR3: CASSQGAGAYEQYF
size: .; J: TRBJ2-5; V: TRBV4-2; D: TRBD2; DNA: TGTGCCAGCAGCCTCGGACTAGCGGGGGGTCAGTCTCCAGAGACCCAGTACTTC; CDR3: CASSLGLAGGQSPETQYF
size: .; J: TRBJ2-1; V: TRBV27; D: .; DNA: TGTGCCAGCACTGGCGGCGGGGCCCTCGCCGTAAGCTCCTACAATGAGCAGTTCTTC; CDR3: CASTGGGALAVSSYNEQFF
size: .; J: TRBJ2-5; V: TRBV4-3; D: .; DNA: TGCGCCAGCAGCCAAGATCTGGCTAGCCCTGGGGAAAGAGAGTCCCAGTACTTC; CDR3: CASSQDLASPGERESQYF
size: once; J: TRBJ1-1; V: TRBV7-9; D: .; DNA: TGTGCCAGCAGCTCGAGACACCAACTAAATCTAGCGGGTGGGGGTGAAGCTTTCTTT; CDR3: CASSSRHQLNLAGGGEAFF
size: once; J: TRBJ1-4; V: TRBV19; D: .; DNA: TGTGCCAGTAGTACCTGGACAGAACGTAATGAAAAACTGTTTTTT; CDR3: CASSTWTERNEKLFF
size: .; J: TRBJ2-1; V: TRBV5-1; D: TRBD2; DNA: TGCGCCAGCAGCTTGACTCCTAGCGGGGGGTACAATGAGCAGTTCTTC; CDR3: CASSLTPSGGYNEQFF
size: .; J: TRBJ2-4; V: TRBV19; D: .; DNA: TGTGCCAGTAGTATAGGGGTGACAGACCCAAGCTTGAAAAACATTCAGTACTTC; CDR3: CASSIGVTDPSLKNIQYF